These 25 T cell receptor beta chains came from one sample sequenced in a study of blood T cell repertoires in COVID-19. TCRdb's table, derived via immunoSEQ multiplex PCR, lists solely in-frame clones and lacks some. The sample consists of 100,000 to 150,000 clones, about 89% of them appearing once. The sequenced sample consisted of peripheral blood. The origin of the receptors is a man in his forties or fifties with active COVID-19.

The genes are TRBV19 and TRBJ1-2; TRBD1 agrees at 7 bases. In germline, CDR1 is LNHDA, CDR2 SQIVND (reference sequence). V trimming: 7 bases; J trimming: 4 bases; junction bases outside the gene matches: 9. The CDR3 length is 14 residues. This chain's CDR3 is CASNPNDRAYGYTF. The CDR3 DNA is TGTGCCAGTAACCCAAACGACAGGGCCTATGGCTACACCTTC.

CDR3 loop: CASSQDDAGPPRVTQYF. In nucleotides, the CDR3 is TGTGCCAGCAGCCAAGATGACGCGGGCCCACCCAGAGTTACGCAGTATTTT. This chain joins TRBV4-2 and TRBJ2-3; maybe TRBD2 (5 bases). Trimming removed 0 bases at V and 8 bases at J, with 21 bases between. Germline CDR1 and CDR2: LGHNA and YNFKEQ. This CDR3 spans 17 amino acids.

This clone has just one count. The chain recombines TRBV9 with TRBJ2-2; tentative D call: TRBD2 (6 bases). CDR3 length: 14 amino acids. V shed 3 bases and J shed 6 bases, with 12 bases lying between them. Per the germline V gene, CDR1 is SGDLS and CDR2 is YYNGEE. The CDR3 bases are TGTGCCAGCAGCGCTCCGGGGGAGGCCGGGGAGCTGTTTTTT. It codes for CASSAPGEAGELFF.

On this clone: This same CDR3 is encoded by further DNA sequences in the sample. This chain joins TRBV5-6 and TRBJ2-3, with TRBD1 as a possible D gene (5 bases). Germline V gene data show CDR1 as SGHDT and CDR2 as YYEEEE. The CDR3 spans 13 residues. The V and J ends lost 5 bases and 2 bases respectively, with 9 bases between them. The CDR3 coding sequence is TGTGCCAGCAGGGGGCTCCACACAGATACGCAGTATTTT. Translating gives CASRGLHTDTQYF.

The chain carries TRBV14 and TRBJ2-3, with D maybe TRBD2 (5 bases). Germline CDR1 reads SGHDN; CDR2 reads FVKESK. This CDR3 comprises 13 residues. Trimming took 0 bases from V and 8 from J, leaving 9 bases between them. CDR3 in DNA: TGTGCCAGCAGCCAAGATCCCAGCGGTACGCAGTATTTT. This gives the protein CASSQDPSGTQYF. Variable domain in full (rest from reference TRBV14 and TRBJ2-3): EAGVTQFPSHSVIEKGQTVTLRCDPISGHDNLYWYRRVMGKEIKFLLHFVKESKQDESGMPNNRFLAERTGGTYSTLKVQPAELEDSGVYFCASSQDPSGTQYFGPGTRLTVL.

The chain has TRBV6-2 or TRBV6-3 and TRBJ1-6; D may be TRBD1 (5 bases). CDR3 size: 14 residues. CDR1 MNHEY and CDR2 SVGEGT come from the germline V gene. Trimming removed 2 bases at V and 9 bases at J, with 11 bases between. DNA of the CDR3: TGTGCCAGCAGTTACATCCAGGGTAGTTCACCCCTCCACTTT. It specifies CASSYIQGSSPLHF.

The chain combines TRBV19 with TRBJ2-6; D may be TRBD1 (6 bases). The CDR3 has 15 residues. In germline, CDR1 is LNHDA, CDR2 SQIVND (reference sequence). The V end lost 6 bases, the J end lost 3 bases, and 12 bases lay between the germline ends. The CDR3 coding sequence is TGTGCCAGTAGAAGACAGGCTTTTGGGGCCAACGTCCTGACTTTC. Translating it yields CASRRQAFGANVLTF.

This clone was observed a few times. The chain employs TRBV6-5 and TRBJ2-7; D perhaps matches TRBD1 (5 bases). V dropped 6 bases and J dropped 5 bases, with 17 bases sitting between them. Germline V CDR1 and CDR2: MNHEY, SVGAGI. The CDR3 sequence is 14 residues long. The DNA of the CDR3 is TGTGCCAGCAGCGGTACCCAGGGTCCCCACGAGCAGTACTTC. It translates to CASSGTQGPHEQYF.

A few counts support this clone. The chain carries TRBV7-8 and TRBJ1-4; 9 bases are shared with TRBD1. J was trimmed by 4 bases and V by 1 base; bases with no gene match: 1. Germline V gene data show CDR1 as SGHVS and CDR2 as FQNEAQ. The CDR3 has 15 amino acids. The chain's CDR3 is CASSLGTGVNEKLFF. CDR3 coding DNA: TGTGCCAGCAGCTTAGGGACAGGGGTTAATGAAAAACTGTTTTTT.

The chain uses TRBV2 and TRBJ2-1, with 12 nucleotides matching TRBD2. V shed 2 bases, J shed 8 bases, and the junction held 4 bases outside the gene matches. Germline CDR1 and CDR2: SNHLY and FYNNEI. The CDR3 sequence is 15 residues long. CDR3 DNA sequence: TGTGCCAGCAGTGAACTAGCGGGGGGGATGGATGAGCAGTTCTTC. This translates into CASSELAGGMDEQFF.

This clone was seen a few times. The CDR3 protein is CATSRGALYEQYF. The CDR3 region has the DNA TGTGCCACCTCGCGGGGGGCCCTCTACGAGCAGTACTTC. The rearrangement links TRBV2 to TRBJ2-7, with 8 bases lining up with TRBD2. The CDR3 spans 13 residues. Germline CDR1 SNHLY, CDR2 FYNNEI. Trimming at V came to 10 bases and at J to 3 bases, leaving 8 bases not matched to a gene.

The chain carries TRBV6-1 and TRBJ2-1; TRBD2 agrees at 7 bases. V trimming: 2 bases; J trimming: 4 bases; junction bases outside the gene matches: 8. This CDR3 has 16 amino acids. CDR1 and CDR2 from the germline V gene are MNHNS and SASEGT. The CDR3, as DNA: TGTGCCAGCAGTGAATGGGCGGGGGTCGATTACAATGAGCAGTTCTTC. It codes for CASSEWAGVDYNEQFF.

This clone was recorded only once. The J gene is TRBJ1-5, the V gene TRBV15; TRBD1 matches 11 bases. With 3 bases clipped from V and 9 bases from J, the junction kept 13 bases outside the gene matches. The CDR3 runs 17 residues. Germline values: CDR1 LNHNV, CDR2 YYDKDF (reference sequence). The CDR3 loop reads CATSRGTTGTGGWPQHF. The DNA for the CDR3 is TGTGCCACCAGCAGGGGGACCACCGGGACAGGGGGTTGGCCCCAGCATTTT.

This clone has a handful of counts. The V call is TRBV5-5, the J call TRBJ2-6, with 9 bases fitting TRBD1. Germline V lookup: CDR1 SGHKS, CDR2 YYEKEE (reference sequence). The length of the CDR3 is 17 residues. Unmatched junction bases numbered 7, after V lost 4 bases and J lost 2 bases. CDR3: CASSVRTGDAGANVLTF. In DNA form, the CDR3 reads TGTGCCAGCAGCGTTCGGACAGGGGATGCTGGGGCCAACGTCCTGACTTTC.

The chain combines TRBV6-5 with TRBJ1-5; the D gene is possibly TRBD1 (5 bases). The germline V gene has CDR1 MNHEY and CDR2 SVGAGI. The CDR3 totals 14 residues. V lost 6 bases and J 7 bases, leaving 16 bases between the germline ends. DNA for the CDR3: TGTGCCAGCAGCAACCGACAGCTTGGGCAGCCCCAGCATTTT. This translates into CASSNRQLGQPQHF.

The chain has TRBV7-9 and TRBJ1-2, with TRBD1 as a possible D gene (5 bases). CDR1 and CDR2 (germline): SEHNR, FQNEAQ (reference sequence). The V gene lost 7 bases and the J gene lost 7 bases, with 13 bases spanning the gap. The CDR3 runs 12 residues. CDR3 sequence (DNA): TGTGCCAGCAATCCAGGGCAAGGTGGCTACACCTTC. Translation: CASNPGQGGYTF.

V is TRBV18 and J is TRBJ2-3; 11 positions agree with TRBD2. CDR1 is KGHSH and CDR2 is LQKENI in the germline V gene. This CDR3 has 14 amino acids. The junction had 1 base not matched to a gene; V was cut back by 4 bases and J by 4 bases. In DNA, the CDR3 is TGTGCCAGCTCACAGACTAGCGGGGCAGATACGCAGTATTTT. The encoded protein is CASSQTSGADTQYF. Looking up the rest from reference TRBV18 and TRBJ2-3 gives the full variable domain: NAGVMQNPRHLVRRRGQEARLRCSPMKGHSHVYWYRQLPEEGLKFMVYLQKENIIDESGMPKERFSAEFPKEGPSILRIQQVVRGDSAAYFCASSQTSGADTQYFGPGTRLTVL.

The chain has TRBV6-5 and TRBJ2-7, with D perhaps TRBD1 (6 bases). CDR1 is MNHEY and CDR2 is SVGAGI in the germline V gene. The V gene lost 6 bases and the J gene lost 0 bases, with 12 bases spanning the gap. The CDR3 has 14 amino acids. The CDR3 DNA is TGTGCCAGCAGCCCCGACAGGCTCTCCTACGAGCAGTACTTC. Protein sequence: CASSPDRLSYEQYF.

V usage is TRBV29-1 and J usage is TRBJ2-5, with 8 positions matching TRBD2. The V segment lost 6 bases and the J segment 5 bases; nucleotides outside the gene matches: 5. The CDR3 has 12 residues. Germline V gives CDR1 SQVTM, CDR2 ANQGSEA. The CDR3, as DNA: TGCAGCGTACGGGGGGGCCCCGAGACCCAGTACTTC. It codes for CSVRGGPETQYF.

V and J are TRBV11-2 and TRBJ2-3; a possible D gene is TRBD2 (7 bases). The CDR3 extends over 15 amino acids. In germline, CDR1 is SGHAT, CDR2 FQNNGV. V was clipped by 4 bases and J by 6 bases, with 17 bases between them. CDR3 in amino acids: CASSSRGAPWDTQYF. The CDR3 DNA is TGTGCCAGCAGCTCCCGGGGGGCCCCATGGGATACGCAGTATTTT. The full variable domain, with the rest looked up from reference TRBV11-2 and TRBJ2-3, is EAGVAQSPRYKIIEKRQSVAFWCNPISGHATLYWYQQILGQGPKLLIQFQNNGVVDDSQLPKDRFSAERLKGVDSTLKIQPAKLEDSAVYLCASSSRGAPWDTQYFGPGTRLTVL.

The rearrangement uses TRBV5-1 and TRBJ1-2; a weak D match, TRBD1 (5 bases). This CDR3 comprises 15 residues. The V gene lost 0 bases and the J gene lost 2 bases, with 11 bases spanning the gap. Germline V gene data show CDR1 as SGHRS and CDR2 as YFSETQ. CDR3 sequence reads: CASSLGTRANYGYTF. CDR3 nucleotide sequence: TGCGCCAGCAGCTTGGGAACCAGGGCGAACTATGGCTACACCTTC. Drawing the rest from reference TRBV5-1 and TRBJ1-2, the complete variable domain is KAGVTQTPRYLIKTRGQQVTLSCSPISGHRSVSWYQQTPGQGLQFLFEYFSETQRNKGNFPGRFSGRQFSNSRSEMNVSTLELGDSALYLCASSLGTRANYGYTFGSGTRLTVV.

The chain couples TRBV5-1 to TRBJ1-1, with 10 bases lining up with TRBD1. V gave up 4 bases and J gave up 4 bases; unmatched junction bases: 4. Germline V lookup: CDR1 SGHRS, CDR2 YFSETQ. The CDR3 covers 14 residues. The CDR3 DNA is TGCGCCAGCAGCCCGACAGGGGGCGGCACTGAAGCTTTCTTT. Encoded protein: CASSPTGGGTEAFF. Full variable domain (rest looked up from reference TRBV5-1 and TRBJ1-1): KAGVTQTPRYLIKTRGQQVTLSCSPISGHRSVSWYQQTPGQGLQFLFEYFSETQRNKGNFPGRFSGRQFSNSRSEMNVSTLELGDSALYLCASSPTGGGTEAFFGQGTRLTVV.

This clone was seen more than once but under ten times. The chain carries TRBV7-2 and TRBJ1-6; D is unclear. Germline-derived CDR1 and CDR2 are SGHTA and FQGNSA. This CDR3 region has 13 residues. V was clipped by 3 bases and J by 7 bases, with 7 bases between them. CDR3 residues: CASSFQENSPLHF. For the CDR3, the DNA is TGTGCCAGCAGCTTCCAGGAAAATTCACCCCTCCACTTT.

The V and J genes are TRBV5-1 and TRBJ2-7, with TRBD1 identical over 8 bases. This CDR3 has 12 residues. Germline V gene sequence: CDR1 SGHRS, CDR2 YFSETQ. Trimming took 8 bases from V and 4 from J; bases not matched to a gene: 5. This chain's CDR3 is CASVTGDYEQYF. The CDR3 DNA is TGCGCCAGTGTGACAGGGGATTACGAGCAGTACTTC.

The CDR3 here is CASSAYRGNTEAFF. DNA of the CDR3: TGTGCCAGCAGTGCTTACAGGGGGAACACTGAAGCTTTCTTT. The chain is built from TRBV25-1 and TRBJ1-1; TRBD1 aligns across 7 bases. CDR1 and CDR2 (germline): MGHDK, SYGVNS. There are 14 residues in the CDR3. V was clipped by 4 bases and J by 1 base; unmatched bases: 3.